The T cell receptor beta chain under discussion was sequenced for a study of cytomegalovirus exposure and HLA in healthy donors. Findings of the study overall: Specificity for CMV antigens was confirmed in vitro for three of the CMV-associated chains.

Use of 60 Vbeta and 13 Jbeta primers characterized the PCR. Some clones are missing from TCRdb's copy, which holds only in-frame ones; the method was immunoSEQ multiplex PCR. The sample has approximately 160,000 clones; over 65% are singletons. Worth noting for this clone: The antigen remains undetermined.

The CDR3 consists of 13 residues. V was cut by 4 bases and J by 9 bases, with 14 bases left in between. CDR1 is SGHDT, CDR2 YYEEEE, per germline. Specimen: PBMCs. This receptor was obtained from a woman in her forties in good health and CMV-seropositive. The chain uses TRBV5-6 and TRBJ1-3, with a possible D match to TRBD1 (5 bases). Written as DNA, the CDR3 is TGTGCCAGCAGCAAGTCCGGGGGTACCACCATATATTTT. Its protein product is CASSKSGGTTIYF.